A single sample gave rise to the 21 T cell receptor beta chains below, sequenced in a study of blood T cell repertoires in COVID-19. TCRdb's table, derived via immunoSEQ multiplex PCR, lists solely in-frame clones and lacks some. This table has about 82,000 clones, roughly four fifths appearing once. The sample taken for sequencing was peripheral blood. The receptors come from a man aged 45 to 65 with active or convalescent COVID-19.

This chain joins TRBV5-1 and TRBJ2-3; perhaps TRBD2 as D (7 bases). The CDR3 contains 15 residues. Trimming left V 1 base short and J 4 bases short, with 13 bases between. The germline V gene has CDR1 SGHRS and CDR2 YFSETQ. The CDR3 nucleotides are TGCGCCAGCAGCTTGAAGGGGGGGATTTCAGATACGCAGTATTTT. Translated: CASSLKGGISDTQYF.

This chain links TRBV11-2 with TRBJ2-1; 7 bases are a match to TRBD2. The V and J ends lost 1 base and 12 bases, in that order; junction bases with no gene match: 9. The V gene's germline CDR1 is SGHAT and CDR2 FQNNGV. The CDR3 has 14 residues. CDR3 DNA sequence: TGTGCCAGCAGCTTAGGCGGGGGAGGCAATAGGCAGTTCTTC. Its protein is CASSLGGGGNRQFF.

This clone was counted many times. V and J are TRBV21-1 and TRBJ2-7; the table's D call, TRBD2, was not checked against the DNA. TRBV21-1 is a listed pseudogene. This CDR3 is 9 amino acids long. CDR3 nucleotide sequence: TGTGCCAGCAGACGGGGGGGCCTCGTC. It encodes CASRRGGLV.

The chain couples TRBV24-1 to TRBJ1-2; 7 bases match TRBD1. The CDR3 length is 15 residues. Germline V lookup: CDR1 KGHDR, CDR2 SFDVKD. V was clipped by 4 bases and J by 2 bases; unmatched bases: 6. The CDR3 protein is CATSDRGGQNYGYTF. The CDR3 DNA follows: TGTGCCACCAGTGACCGAGGGGGCCAAAACTATGGCTACACCTTC.

The gene calls are TRBV9 and TRBJ2-5; D perhaps matches TRBD1 (7 bases). Germline lookup yields CDR1 SGDLS and CDR2 YYNGEE. The CDR3 contains 15 residues. The V gene lost 3 bases and the J gene lost 2 bases, with 14 bases spanning the gap. The CDR3 coding sequence is TGTGCCAGCAGCGGGCGGGACAGCCATCAAGAGACCCAGTACTTC. Protein sequence: CASSGRDSHQETQYF. Full variable domain (missing parts from reference TRBV9 and TRBJ2-5): DSGVTQTPKHLITATGQRVTLRCSPRSGDLSVYWYQQSLDQGLQFLIQYYNGEERAKGNILERFSAQQFPDLHSELNLSSLELGDSALYFCASSGRDSHQETQYFGPGTRLLVL.

This clone was seen only once. The J gene is TRBJ2-3, the V gene TRBV28, with TRBD2 as a possible D gene (6 bases). Germline CDR1 is MDHEN and CDR2 is SYDVKM. Between the trimmed V and J ends, which lost 8 bases and 2 bases, there was a span of 14 bases. This CDR3 spans 14 amino acids. CDR3 sequence reads: CASSLGGFTDTQYF. The CDR3 DNA reads as TGTGCCAGCTCCCTTGGGGGGTTCACAGATACGCAGTATTTT.

V usage is TRBV15 and J usage is TRBJ1-1, with 10 nucleotides matching TRBD1. The germline V gene has CDR1 LNHNV and CDR2 YYDKDF (reference sequence). This CDR3 spans 16 amino acids. The V gene end was trimmed by 3 bases and the J gene end by 1 base; junction bases not matched to a gene: 5. CDR3 sequence (DNA): TGTGCCACCAGCAGGGGACAGGGGACATCGAACACTGAAGCTTTCTTT. Protein: CATSRGQGTSNTEAFF.

The rearrangement uses TRBV5-1 and TRBJ2-5; the match to TRBD1 covers 8 bases. CDR1 is SGHRS and CDR2 is YFSETQ in the germline V gene. This CDR3 has 15 residues. The ends lost 3 bases at V and 5 bases at J; junction bases unmatched: 9. This CDR3 reads CASSWSQGARETQYF. The DNA of the CDR3 is TGCGCCAGCAGCTGGTCGCAGGGGGCGCGGGAGACCCAGTACTTC.

V usage is TRBV11-2 and J usage is TRBJ2-3, with a tentative D call TRBD2 (5 bases). The CDR3 contains 16 residues. Deletions cut 1 base from V and 2 bases from J, with 13 bases between. Germline CDR1 and CDR2: SGHAT and FQNNGV. The CDR3 sequence is CASSLVLDSFTDTQYF. CDR3 nucleotides: TGTGCCAGCAGCTTAGTTTTGGACTCGTTCACAGATACGCAGTATTTT. Supplemented by reference TRBV11-2 and TRBJ2-3, the full variable domain reads EAGVAQSPRYKIIEKRQSVAFWCNPISGHATLYWYQQILGQGPKLLIQFQNNGVVDDSQLPKDRFSAERLKGVDSTLKIQPAKLEDSAVYLCASSLVLDSFTDTQYFGPGTRLTVL.

V usage is TRBV18 and J usage is TRBJ2-1; weak D call: TRBD1 (7 bases). V gave up 4 bases and J gave up 4 bases, with 11 bases separating them. Germline V gives CDR1 KGHSH, CDR2 LQKENI. This CDR3 has 14 amino acids. CDR3 in DNA: TGTGCCAGCTCACGCGGGACAGAGTACAATGAGCAGTTCTTC. As protein: CASSRGTEYNEQFF.

The chain employs TRBV30 and TRBJ2-1; 12 nucleotides line up with TRBD2. The CDR3 contains 14 residues. Looked up from germline, CDR1 is GTSNPN and CDR2 is SVGIG (reference sequence). V gave up 3 bases and J gave up 4 bases; unmatched junction bases: 1. CDR3 in amino acids: CAWRLAGGYNEQFF. The CDR3 nucleotides read TGTGCCTGGAGACTAGCGGGGGGTTACAATGAGCAGTTCTTC. Together with reference TRBV30 and TRBJ2-1, the CDR3 gives the full variable domain: SQTIHQWPATLVQPVGSPLSLECTVEGTSNPNLYWYRQAAGRGLQLLFYSVGIGQISSEVPQNLSASRPQDRQFILSSKKLLLSDSGFYLCAWRLAGGYNEQFFGPGTRLTVL.

The genes are TRBV19 and TRBJ2-5, with 8 bases lining up with TRBD1. CDR1 and CDR2 (germline): LNHDA, SQIVND (reference sequence). V trimming: 5 bases; J trimming: 6 bases; junction bases outside the gene matches: 8. The length of the CDR3 is 14 residues. The CDR3 region is CASSQSGGAQTQYF. DNA for the CDR3: TGTGCCAGTAGTCAGTCAGGGGGCGCACAGACCCAGTACTTC.

This clone was seen only a few times. The chain couples TRBV13 to TRBJ1-1; tentative D call: TRBD1 (5 bases). The V end lost 6 bases, the J end lost 7 bases, and 18 bases lay between the germline ends. From germline, CDR1 is PRHDT and CDR2 FYEKMQ (reference sequence). The CDR3 loop spans 14 amino acids. The CDR3 region has the DNA TGTGCCAGCAGACCAATTTCAGGGAGGAGTGAAGCTTTCTTT. Protein product: CASRPISGRSEAFF.

The chain links TRBV19 to TRBJ1-1; perhaps TRBD1 as D (5 bases). Germline V gene data show CDR1 as LNHDA and CDR2 as SQIVND (reference sequence). The ends were cut back, 3 bases at V and 3 bases at J, with 17 bases in the middle. The CDR3 consists of 16 residues. The CDR3: CASSIRGISGDTEAFF. CDR3 bases: TGTGCCAGTAGTATTCGGGGGATCTCCGGGGACACTGAAGCTTTCTTT.

This clone came up once. This chain links TRBV7-8 with TRBJ2-7; D is possibly TRBD1 (6 bases). Germline CDR1 is SGHVS and CDR2 is FQNEAQ. The CDR3 contains 16 residues. The V end lost 5 bases, the J end lost 1 base, and 18 bases lay between the germline ends. The CDR3, as DNA: TGTGCCAGCAGCCCGGGGACGAGGGGGACGTCCTACGAGCAGTACTTC. The encoded protein is CASSPGTRGTSYEQYF.

V usage is TRBV14 and J usage is TRBJ1-5; D is unresolved. From germline, CDR1 is SGHDN and CDR2 FVKESK. The V gene lost 1 base and the J gene lost 9 bases, with 10 bases spanning the gap. The CDR3 runs 13 residues. CDR3: CASSQAVQAPQHF. The DNA of the CDR3 is TGTGCCAGCAGCCAAGCGGTCCAAGCGCCCCAGCATTTT.

This CDR3 reads CASSTLQLSGNTIYF. The CDR3 nucleotides read TGTGCCAGCAGCACCTTACAGCTCTCTGGAAACACCATATATTTT. The rearrangement joins TRBV7-9 to TRBJ1-3; D remains unclear. The V and J ends lost 5 bases and 0 bases respectively, with 11 bases between them. The CDR3 is made up of 15 amino acids. Germline V lookup: CDR1 SEHNR, CDR2 FQNEAQ (reference sequence). The variable domain in full, completed from reference TRBV7-9 and TRBJ1-3, reads DTGVSQNPRHKITKRGQNVTFRCDPISEHNRLYWYRQTLGQGPEFLTYFQNEAQLEKSRLLSDRFSAERPKGSFSTLEIQRTEQGDSAMYLCASSTLQLSGNTIYFGEGSWLTVV.

The J gene is TRBJ2-2, the V gene TRBV6-5; D is ambiguous. The CDR3 loop spans 15 amino acids. V gave up 5 bases and J gave up 6 bases, with 16 bases separating them. Germline values: CDR1 MNHEY, CDR2 SVGAGI. The CDR3 sequence: CASSPPQTAAGELFF. The CDR3 nucleotides are TGTGCCAGCAGTCCCCCACAGACGGCCGCCGGGGAGCTGTTTTTT.

The rearrangement joins TRBV7-9 to TRBJ2-1; TRBD2 aligns across 10 bases. This CDR3 is 15 amino acids long. Germline V gene sequence: CDR1 SEHNR, CDR2 FQNEAQ (reference sequence). Germline trimming cut 0 bases from V and 7 bases from J; bases unmatched to any gene: 3. The CDR3 region has the DNA TGTGCCAGCAGCTTAGCAGCGGGGGGGAGGAATGAGCAGTTCTTC. This codes for CASSLAAGGRNEQFF.

The chain recombines TRBV7-2 with TRBJ2-2, with D tentatively TRBD1 (6 bases). Between the trimmed V and J ends, which lost 4 bases and 6 bases, there was a span of 12 bases. Germline CDR1 is SGHTA and CDR2 is FQGNSA. The CDR3 is made up of 14 amino acids. The DNA of the CDR3 is TGTGCCAGCAGCTCCTCCCAGGGGTCCGGGGAGCTGTTTTTT. It encodes CASSSSQGSGELFF.

The chain links TRBV5-4 to TRBJ2-1, with 9 nucleotides matching TRBD2. The CDR3 is made up of 16 amino acids. V gave up 6 bases and J gave up 4 bases; unmatched junction bases: 11. Germline loops: CDR1 SGHNT, CDR2 YYREEE (reference sequence). The CDR3 DNA is TGTGCCAGCACCAAAATGACTAGCGGCTCATACAATGAGCAGTTCTTC. It specifies CASTKMTSGSYNEQFF.